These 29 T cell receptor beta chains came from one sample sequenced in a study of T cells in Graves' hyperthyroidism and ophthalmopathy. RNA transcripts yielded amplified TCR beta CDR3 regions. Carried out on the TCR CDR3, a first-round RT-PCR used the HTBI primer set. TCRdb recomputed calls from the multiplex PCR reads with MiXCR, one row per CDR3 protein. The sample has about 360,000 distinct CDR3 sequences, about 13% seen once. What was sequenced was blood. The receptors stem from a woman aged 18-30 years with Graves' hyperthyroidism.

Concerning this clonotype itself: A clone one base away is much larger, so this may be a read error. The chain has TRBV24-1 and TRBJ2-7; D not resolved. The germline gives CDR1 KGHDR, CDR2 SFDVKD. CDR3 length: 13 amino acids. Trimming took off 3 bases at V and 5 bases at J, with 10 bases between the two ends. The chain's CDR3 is CATSDPPRDEQYF. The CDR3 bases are TGTGCCACCAGTGATCCTCCCCGGGACGAGCAGTACTTC.

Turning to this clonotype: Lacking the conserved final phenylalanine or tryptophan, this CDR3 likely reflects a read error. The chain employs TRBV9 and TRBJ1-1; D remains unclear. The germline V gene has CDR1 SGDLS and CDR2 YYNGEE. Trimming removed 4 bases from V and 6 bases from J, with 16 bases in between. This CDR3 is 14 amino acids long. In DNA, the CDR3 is TGTGCCAGCAGCCTGGGAGTGGGCAAGCCTGAAGCTTTCATT. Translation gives CASSLGVGKPEAFI.

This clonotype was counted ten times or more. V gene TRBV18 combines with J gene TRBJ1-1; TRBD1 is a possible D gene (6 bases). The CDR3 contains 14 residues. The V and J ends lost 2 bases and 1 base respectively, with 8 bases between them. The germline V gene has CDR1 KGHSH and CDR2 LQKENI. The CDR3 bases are TGTGCCAGCTCACCAGAGGGGGAGAACACTGAAGCTTTCTTT. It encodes CASSPEGENTEAFF.

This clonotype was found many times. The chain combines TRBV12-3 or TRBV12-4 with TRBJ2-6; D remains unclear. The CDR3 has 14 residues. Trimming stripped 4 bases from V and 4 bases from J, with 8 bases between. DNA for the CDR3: TGTGCCAGCAGTTACGGTCACGGGGCCAACGTCCTGACTTTC. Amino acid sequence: CASSYGHGANVLTF.

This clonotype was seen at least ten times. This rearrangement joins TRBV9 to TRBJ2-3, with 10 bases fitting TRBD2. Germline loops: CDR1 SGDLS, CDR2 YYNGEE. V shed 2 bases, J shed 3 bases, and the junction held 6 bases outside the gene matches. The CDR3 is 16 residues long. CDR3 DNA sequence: TGTGCCAGCAGCGTTCTCGGGACTAGCGAGACAGATACGCAGTATTTT. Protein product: CASSVLGTSETDTQYF.

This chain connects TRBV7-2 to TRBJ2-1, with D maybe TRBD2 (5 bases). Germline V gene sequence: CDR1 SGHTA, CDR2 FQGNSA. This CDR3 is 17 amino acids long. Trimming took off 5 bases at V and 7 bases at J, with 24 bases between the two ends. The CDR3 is CASSLRLVGPRGNEQFF. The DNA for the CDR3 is TGTGCCAGCAGCCTCAGACTGGTGGGCCCCCGCGGGAATGAGCAGTTCTTC.

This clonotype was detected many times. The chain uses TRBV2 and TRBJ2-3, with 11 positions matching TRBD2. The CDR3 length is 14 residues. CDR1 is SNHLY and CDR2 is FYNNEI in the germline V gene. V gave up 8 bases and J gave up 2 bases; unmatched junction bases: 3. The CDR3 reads CASLLAGDTDTQYF. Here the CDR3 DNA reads TGTGCCAGCCTACTAGCGGGGGACACAGATACGCAGTATTTT.

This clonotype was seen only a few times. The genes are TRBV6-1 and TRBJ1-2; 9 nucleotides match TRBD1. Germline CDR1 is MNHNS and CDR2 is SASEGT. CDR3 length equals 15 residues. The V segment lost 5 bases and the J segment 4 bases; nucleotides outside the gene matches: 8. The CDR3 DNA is TGTGCCAGCAGTCAGAACAGGGGGCTAAGCTATGGCTACACCTTC. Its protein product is CASSQNRGLSYGYTF.

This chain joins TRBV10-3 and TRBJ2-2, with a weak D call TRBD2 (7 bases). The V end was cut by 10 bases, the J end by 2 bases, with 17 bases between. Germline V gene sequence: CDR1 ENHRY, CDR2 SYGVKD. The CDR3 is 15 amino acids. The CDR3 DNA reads TGTGCCACAACCACAGGGACTATAAACACCGGGGAGCTGTTTTTT. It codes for CATTTGTINTGELFF.

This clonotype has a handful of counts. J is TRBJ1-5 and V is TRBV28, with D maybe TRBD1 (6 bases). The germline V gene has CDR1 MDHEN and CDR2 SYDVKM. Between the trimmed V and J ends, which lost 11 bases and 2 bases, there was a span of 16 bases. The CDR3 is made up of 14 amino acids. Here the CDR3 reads CAAQEGGRNQPQHF. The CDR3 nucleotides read TGTGCCGCCCAGGAGGGGGGCCGCAATCAGCCCCAGCATTTT. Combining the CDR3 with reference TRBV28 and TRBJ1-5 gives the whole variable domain DVKVTQSSRYLVKRTGEKVFLECVQDMDHENMFWYRQDPGLGLRLIYFSYDVKMKEKGDIPEGYSVSREKKERFSLILESASTNQTSMYLCAAQEGGRNQPQHFGDGTRLSIL.

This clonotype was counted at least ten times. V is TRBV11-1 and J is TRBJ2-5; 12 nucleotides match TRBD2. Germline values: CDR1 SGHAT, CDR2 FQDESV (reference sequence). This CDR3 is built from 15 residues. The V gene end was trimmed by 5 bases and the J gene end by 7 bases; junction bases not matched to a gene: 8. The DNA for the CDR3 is TGTGCCAGCAGCCCAGGACTAGCGGGGACGCTGACCCAGTACTTC. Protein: CASSPGLAGTLTQYF.

The CDR3 spells CASGLTDRVRGEKLFF. CDR3 nucleotides: TGTGCTAGTGGTTTGACGGACCGAGTAAGAGGTGAAAAACTGTTTTTT. The genes are TRBV12-5 and TRBJ1-4; D remains unclear. The CDR3 sequence is 16 residues long. Between the trimmed V and J ends, which lost 2 bases and 7 bases, there was a span of 17 bases. Germline loops: CDR1 LGHNT, CDR2 FRNRAP.

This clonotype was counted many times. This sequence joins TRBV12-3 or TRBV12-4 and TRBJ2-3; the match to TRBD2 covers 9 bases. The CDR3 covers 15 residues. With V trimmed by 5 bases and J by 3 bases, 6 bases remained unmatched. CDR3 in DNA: TGTGCCAGCAGTCCAAAGGGACTAGCTACAGATACGCAGTATTTT. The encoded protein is CASSPKGLATDTQYF.

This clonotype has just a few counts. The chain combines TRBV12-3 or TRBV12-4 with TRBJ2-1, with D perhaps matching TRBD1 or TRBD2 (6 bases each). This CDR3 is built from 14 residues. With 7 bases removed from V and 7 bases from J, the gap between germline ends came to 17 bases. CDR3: CASTRHGGGNEQFF. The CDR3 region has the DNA TGTGCCAGCACCCGTCACGGGGGCGGGAATGAGCAGTTCTTC.

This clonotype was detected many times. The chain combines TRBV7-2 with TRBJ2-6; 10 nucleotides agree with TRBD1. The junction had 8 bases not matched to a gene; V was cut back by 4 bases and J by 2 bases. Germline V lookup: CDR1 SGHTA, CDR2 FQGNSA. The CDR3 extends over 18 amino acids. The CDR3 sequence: CASSSSATGGAGANVLTF. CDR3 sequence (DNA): TGTGCCAGCAGCTCCTCGGCGACAGGGGGCGCTGGGGCCAACGTCCTGACTTTC. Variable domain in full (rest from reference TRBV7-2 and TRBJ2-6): GAGVSQSPSNKVTEKGKDVELRCDPISGHTALYWYRQSLGQGLEFLIYFQGNSAPDKSGLPSDRFSAERTGGSVSTLTIQRTQQEDSAVYLCASSSSATGGAGANVLTFGAGSRLTVL.

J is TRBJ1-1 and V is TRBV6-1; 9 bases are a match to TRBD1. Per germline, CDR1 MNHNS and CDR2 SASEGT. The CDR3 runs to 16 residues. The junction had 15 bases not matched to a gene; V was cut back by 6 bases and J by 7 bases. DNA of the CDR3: TGTGCCAGCAGCCACCCGGGACAGGGTCATTTTTTTGAAGCTTTCTTT. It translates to CASSHPGQGHFFEAFF.

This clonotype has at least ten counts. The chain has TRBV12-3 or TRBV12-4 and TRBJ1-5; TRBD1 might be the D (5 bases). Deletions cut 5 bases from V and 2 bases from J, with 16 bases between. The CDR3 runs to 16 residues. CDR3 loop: CASSLPPGPGNQPQHF. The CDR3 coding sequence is TGTGCCAGCAGTCTCCCCCCAGGGCCCGGCAATCAGCCCCAGCATTTT.

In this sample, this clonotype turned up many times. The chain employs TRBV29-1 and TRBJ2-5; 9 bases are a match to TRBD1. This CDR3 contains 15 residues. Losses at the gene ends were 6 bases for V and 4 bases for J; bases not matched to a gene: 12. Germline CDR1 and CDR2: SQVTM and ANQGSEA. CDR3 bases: TGCAGCGTCGTTCCCGGGACAGGGCCGGGAGAGACCCAGTACTTC. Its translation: CSVVPGTGPGETQYF.

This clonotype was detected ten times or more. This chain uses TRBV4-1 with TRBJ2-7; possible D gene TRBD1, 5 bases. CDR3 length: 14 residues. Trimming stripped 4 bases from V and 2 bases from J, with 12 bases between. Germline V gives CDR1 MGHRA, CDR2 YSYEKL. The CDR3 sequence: CASSRRSGTYEQYF. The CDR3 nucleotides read TGCGCCAGCAGCCGCAGGTCAGGGACCTACGAGCAGTACTTC.

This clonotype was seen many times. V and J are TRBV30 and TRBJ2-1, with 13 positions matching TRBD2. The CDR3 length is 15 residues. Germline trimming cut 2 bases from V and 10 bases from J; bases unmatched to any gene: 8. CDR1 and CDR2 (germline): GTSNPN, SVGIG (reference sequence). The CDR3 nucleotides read TGTGCCTGGAGTTTGGGACTAGCGGGAATGGGGGAGCAGTTCTTC. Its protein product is CAWSLGLAGMGEQFF.

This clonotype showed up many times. CDR3 sequence reads: CASSSGLNIQYF. DNA for the CDR3: TGTGCCAGCTCATCCGGGCTCAACATTCAGTACTTC. The chain recombines TRBV28 with TRBJ2-4; D not certain. V was shortened by 8 bases and J by 7 bases, with 12 bases between the two germline ends. Germline V gene sequence: CDR1 MDHEN, CDR2 SYDVKM. This CDR3 comprises 12 residues. Combining the CDR3 with reference TRBV28 and TRBJ2-4 gives the whole variable domain DVKVTQSSRYLVKRTGEKVFLECVQDMDHENMFWYRQDPGLGLRLIYFSYDVKMKEKGDIPEGYSVSREKKERFSLILESASTNQTSMYLCASSSGLNIQYFGAGTRLSVL.

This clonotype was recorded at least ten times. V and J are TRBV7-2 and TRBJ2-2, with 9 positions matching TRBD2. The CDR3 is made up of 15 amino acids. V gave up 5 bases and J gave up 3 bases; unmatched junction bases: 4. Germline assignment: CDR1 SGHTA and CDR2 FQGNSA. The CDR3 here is CASSGGRVDTGELFF. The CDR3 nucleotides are TGTGCCAGCAGCGGCGGGAGGGTGGACACCGGGGAGCTGTTTTTT.

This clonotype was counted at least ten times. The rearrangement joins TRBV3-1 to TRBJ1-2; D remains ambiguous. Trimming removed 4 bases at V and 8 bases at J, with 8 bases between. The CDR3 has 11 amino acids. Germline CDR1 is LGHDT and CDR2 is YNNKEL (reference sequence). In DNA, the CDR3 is TGTGCCAGCAGCCGCTACGGGGGCTACACCTTC. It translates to CASSRYGGYTF. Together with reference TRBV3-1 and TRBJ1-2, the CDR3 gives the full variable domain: DTAVSQTPKYLVTQMGNDKSIKCEQNLGHDTMYWYKQDSKKFLKIMFSYNNKELIINETVPNRFSPKSPDKAHLNLHINSLELGDSAVYFCASSRYGGYTFGSGTRLTVV.

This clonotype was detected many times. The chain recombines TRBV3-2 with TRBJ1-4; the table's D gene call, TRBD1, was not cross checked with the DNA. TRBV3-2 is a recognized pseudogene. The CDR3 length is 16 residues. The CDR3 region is CASSRETGGGNEKLFF. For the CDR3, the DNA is TGTGCCAGCAGCCGAGAAACAGGGGGAGGTAATGAAAAACTGTTTTTT.

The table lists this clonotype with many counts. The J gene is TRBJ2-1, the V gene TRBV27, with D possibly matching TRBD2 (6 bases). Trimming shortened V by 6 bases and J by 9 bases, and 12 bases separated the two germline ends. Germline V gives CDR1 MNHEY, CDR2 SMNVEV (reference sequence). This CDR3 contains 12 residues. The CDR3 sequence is CASSQTSSEQFF. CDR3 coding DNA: TGTGCCAGCAGCCAGACTAGTTCTGAGCAGTTCTTC.

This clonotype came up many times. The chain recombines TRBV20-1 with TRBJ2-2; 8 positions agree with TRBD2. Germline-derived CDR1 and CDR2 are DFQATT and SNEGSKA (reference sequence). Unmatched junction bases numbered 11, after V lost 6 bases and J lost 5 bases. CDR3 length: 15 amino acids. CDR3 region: CSAWVGSGETGELFF. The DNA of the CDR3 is TGCAGTGCCTGGGTCGGTAGCGGGGAAACCGGGGAGCTGTTTTTT.

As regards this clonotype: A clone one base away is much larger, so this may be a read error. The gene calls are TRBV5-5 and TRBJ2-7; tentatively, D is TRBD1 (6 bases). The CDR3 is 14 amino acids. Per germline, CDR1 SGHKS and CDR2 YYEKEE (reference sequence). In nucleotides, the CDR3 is TGTGCCTGCAGCTTCACAGGGCCATCCTACGAGCAGTACTTC. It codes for CACSFTGPSYEQYF. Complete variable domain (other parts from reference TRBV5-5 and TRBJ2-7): DAGVTQSPTHLIKTRGQQVTLRCSPISGHKSVSWYQQVLGQGPQFIFQYYEKEERGRGNFPDRFSARQFPNYSSELNVNALLLGDSALYLCACSFTGPSYEQYFGPGTRLTVT.

Here the CDR3 reads CASTSNRERSPLHF. The CDR3 nucleotides read TGTGCCAGCACCTCGAACAGGGAGCGATCACCCCTCCACTTT. This chain uses TRBV2 with TRBJ1-6, with TRBD1 as a possible D gene (6 bases). Germline CDR1 reads SNHLY; CDR2 reads FYNNEI. The length of the CDR3 is 14 residues. The V and J ends lost 7 bases and 10 bases respectively, with 17 bases between them.

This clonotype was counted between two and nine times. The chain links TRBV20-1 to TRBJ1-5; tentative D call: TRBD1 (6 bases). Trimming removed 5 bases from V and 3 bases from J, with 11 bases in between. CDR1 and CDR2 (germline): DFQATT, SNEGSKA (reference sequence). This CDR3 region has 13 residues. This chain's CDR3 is CSARDTNNQPQHF. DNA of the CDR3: TGCAGTGCTCGGGACACCAACAATCAGCCCCAGCATTTT.